This record concerns one T cell receptor beta chain sequence. Its cognate antigen is unknown. These data belong to a study of T-cell reconstitution after alpha-beta-depleted transplantation in children. Overall study results and limits: After transplant, at about two months, alpha-beta T cells were reportedly derived from several hundred expanded graft clones. Diversity and T-cell counts at one year after transplant derived mostly from new T cells.

Construction of the TCRbeta library involved unique molecular identifiers. TCRdb recomputed calls from the PCR reads with MiXCR, one row per CDR3 protein. The data show fewer than 700,000 distinct CDR3 sequences, over 10% seen once. The CDR3 runs 14 residues. The V end was cut by 8 bases, the J end by 1 base, with 11 bases between. The material sequenced was PBMCs, mostly from graft donor cells, taken 360 days after TCRalphabeta/CD19-depleted stem cell transplant. This TCR was recovered from a male patient aged 10 to 17 who had a stem cell transplant for acute myeloid leukemia, so the T cells may come from the graft donor. This chain links TRBV23-1 with TRBJ2-2; D gene unclear. TRBV23-1 is an ORF for which the function is uncertain. This CDR3 reads CASFRTENTGELFF. DNA for the CDR3: TGCGCCAGCTTCCGGACGGAGAACACCGGGGAGCTGTTTTTT.